The 21 T cell receptor beta chains below were found in one sample sequenced in a study of beta chain features in type 1 diabetes. Whole-study results and caveats: Across all four CD4+ subsets, people with type 1 diabetes showed modestly shorter TCRB CDR3s.

The authors reverse transcribed all of the isolated RNA, so sequencing captured expressed TCRB transcripts. Repertoires were generated with immunoSEQ multiplex PCR, while TCRdb's copy carries only in-frame clones and drops some. This sample has approximately 170,000 clones, with 6.5% to 9.5% found just once. Their antigens remain unidentified. The sample was central memory CD4+ T cells from blood. These receptors were collected from a middle-aged woman with type 1 diabetes.

The chain is built from TRBV7-2 and TRBJ1-6; D is possibly TRBD1 (6 bases). The germline gives CDR1 SGHTA, CDR2 FQGNSA. The CDR3 length is 16 residues. The V gene lost 5 bases and the J gene lost 6 bases, with 17 bases spanning the gap. CDR3 residues: CASSPRRGMGNSPLHF. The CDR3 DNA follows: TGTGCCAGCAGCCCGCGCAGGGGAATGGGTAATTCACCCCTCCACTTT. The entire variable domain, with the rest obtained from reference TRBV7-2 and TRBJ1-6, is as follows: GAGVSQSPSNKVTEKGKDVELRCDPISGHTALYWYRQSLGQGLEFLIYFQGNSAPDKSGLPSDRFSAERTGGSVSTLTIQRTQQEDSAVYLCASSPRRGMGNSPLHFGNGTRLTVT.

This clone was picked up one time. In the same sample, other DNA sequences code for this CDR3. This rearrangement joins TRBV7-2 to TRBJ1-3; no clear D gene. The germline V gene has CDR1 SGHTA and CDR2 FQGNSA. CDR3 length equals 15 residues. The V end lost 5 bases, the J end lost 1 base, and 12 bases lay between the germline ends. The CDR3 loop is CASSPSRGSGNTIYF. CDR3 nucleotide sequence: TGTGCCAGCAGCCCTAGCCGGGGATCTGGAAACACCATATATTTT.

This chain links TRBV7-3 with TRBJ1-1; 7 nucleotides match TRBD1. The CDR3 is 13 residues long. Looked up from germline, CDR1 is SGHTA and CDR2 is FQGTGA. After removal of 4 bases from V and 1 base from J, the junction contained 0 bases not matched to a gene. In DNA form, the CDR3 reads TGTGCCAGCAGCTGGGACAGGAACACTGAAGCTTTCTTT. Encoded protein: CASSWDRNTEAFF.

This clone was observed a few times. The chain couples TRBV6-4 to TRBJ2-3; tentatively, D is TRBD2 (5 bases). V was trimmed by 2 bases and J by 3 bases, leaving 6 bases between them. Germline V gene lookup returns CDR1 MRHNA and CDR2 SNTAGT. The CDR3 has 13 residues. The CDR3 loop reads CASSDEGTDTQYF. CDR3 DNA sequence: TGTGCCAGCAGTGACGAGGGTACAGATACGCAGTATTTT.

CDR3 nucleotide sequence: TGCGCCAGCAGCTTGGGGGGAGTAGAAGATACGCAGTATTTT. This codes for CASSLGGVEDTQYF. This rearrangement joins TRBV5-1 to TRBJ2-3; a weak D match, TRBD2 (5 bases). The V end lost 0 bases, the J end lost 5 bases, and 10 bases lay between the germline ends. Germline CDR1 is SGHRS and CDR2 is YFSETQ. The CDR3 is 14 residues long. The entire variable domain, with the rest obtained from reference TRBV5-1 and TRBJ2-3, is as follows: KAGVTQTPRYLIKTRGQQVTLSCSPISGHRSVSWYQQTPGQGLQFLFEYFSETQRNKGNFPGRFSGRQFSNSRSEMNVSTLELGDSALYLCASSLGGVEDTQYFGPGTRLTVL.

This clone appeared a few times. The chain combines TRBV9 with TRBJ2-7; 7 bases match TRBD2. This CDR3 has 13 amino acids. From germline, CDR1 is SGDLS and CDR2 YYNGEE. V lost 4 bases to trimming and J lost 7 bases; unmatched junction nucleotides: 8. CDR3 nucleotide sequence: TGTGCCAGCAGCCGATCCCCGGGGGGTGAGCAGTACTTC. Translated: CASSRSPGGEQYF.

The CDR3 protein is CASSSGQGLETQYF. The DNA for the CDR3 is TGTGCCAGCAGTTCCGGACAGGGGCTAGAGACCCAGTACTTC. The chain employs TRBV2 and TRBJ2-5; TRBD1 aligns across 9 bases. Unmatched junction bases numbered 5, after V lost 5 bases and J lost 4 bases. Germline CDR1 is SNHLY and CDR2 is FYNNEI. The CDR3 spans 14 residues.

This clone came up a few times. The rearrangement uses TRBV9 and TRBJ1-1, with D perhaps TRBD1 (5 bases). CDR3 length: 14 amino acids. Germline loops: CDR1 SGDLS, CDR2 YYNGEE. The V end was cut by 3 bases, the J end by 5 bases, with 14 bases between. The CDR3 sequence: CASSAWPGGTEAFF. CDR3 bases: TGTGCCAGCAGCGCATGGCCCGGGGGAACTGAAGCTTTCTTT.

The V call is TRBV18, the J call TRBJ1-2; TRBD1 agrees at 9 bases. Germline V gene sequence: CDR1 KGHSH, CDR2 LQKENI. The CDR3 consists of 14 residues. The V and J ends lost 1 base and 6 bases, in that order; junction bases with no gene match: 3. The DNA for the CDR3 is TGTGCCAGCTCACCACGGGGACAGGGAGATGGCTACACCTTC. Its protein product is CASSPRGQGDGYTF.

This clone was seen more than once but under ten times. The V gene is TRBV4-3, the J gene TRBJ1-1; D ambiguous. V gave up 0 bases and J gave up 0 bases, with 11 bases separating them. Germline values: CDR1 LGHNA, CDR2 YSLEER. The length of the CDR3 is 16 residues. CDR3 sequence reads: CASSQDPVVMNTEAFF. CDR3 DNA sequence: TGCGCCAGCAGCCAAGATCCAGTGGTTATGAACACTGAAGCTTTCTTT.

The chain couples TRBV7-9 to TRBJ2-6; D is uncertain. There are 13 residues in the CDR3. V was clipped by 2 bases and J by 5 bases, with 4 bases between them. CDR1 and CDR2 from the germline V gene are SEHNR and FQNEAQ (reference sequence). The CDR3, as DNA: TGTGCCAGCAGCTTAATCTGGGCCAACGTCCTGACTTTC. Protein: CASSLIWANVLTF.

This clone has just a few counts. As DNA, the CDR3 is TGTGCCAGCAGCTTAGATCGCGGGAACAATGAGCAGTTCTTC. Protein sequence: CASSLDRGNNEQFF. J is TRBJ2-1 and V is TRBV7-2; possible D gene TRBD2, 6 bases. The CDR3 is made up of 14 amino acids. Germline-derived CDR1 and CDR2 are SGHTA and FQGNSA. The V end was cut by 1 base, the J end by 5 bases, with 9 bases between.

V and J are TRBV7-9 and TRBJ1-1; D may be TRBD1 (6 bases). From germline, CDR1 is SEHNR and CDR2 FQNEAQ (reference sequence). This CDR3 is 13 amino acids long. V shed 5 bases and J shed 7 bases, with 14 bases lying between them. The CDR3 spells CASSQGTGGEAFF. CDR3 nucleotides: TGTGCCAGCAGCCAGGGGACGGGGGGTGAAGCTTTCTTT.

CDR3 protein: CASSSNRENDEQFF. As DNA, the CDR3 is TGCGCCAGCAGCTCCAACAGGGAAAACGATGAGCAGTTCTTC. This rearrangement joins TRBV5-1 to TRBJ2-1; weak D call: TRBD1 (6 bases). Looked up from germline, CDR1 is SGHRS and CDR2 is YFSETQ. The CDR3 covers 14 residues. V lost 3 bases and J 8 bases, leaving 15 bases between the germline ends. Looking up the rest from reference TRBV5-1 and TRBJ2-1 gives the full variable domain: KAGVTQTPRYLIKTRGQQVTLSCSPISGHRSVSWYQQTPGQGLQFLFEYFSETQRNKGNFPGRFSGRQFSNSRSEMNVSTLELGDSALYLCASSSNRENDEQFFGPGTRLTVL.

V gene TRBV6-5 combines with J gene TRBJ2-5; 8 bases match TRBD2. Germline trimming cut 4 bases from V and 9 bases from J; bases unmatched to any gene: 10. The CDR3 is made up of 14 amino acids. Germline assignment: CDR1 MNHEY and CDR2 SVGAGI. CDR3 DNA: TGTGCCAGCAGTTTAGGGGGGACTAGATGGGCCCAGTACTTC. Protein sequence: CASSLGGTRWAQYF.

This clone was detected only a few times. The V gene is TRBV19, the J gene TRBJ1-2; D ambiguous. Germline V gives CDR1 LNHDA, CDR2 SQIVND (reference sequence). V lost 5 bases and J lost 8, with 12 bases in between. This CDR3 has 12 amino acids. CDR3 coding DNA: TGTGCCAGTAGTGTTCAAGGAGAAGGCTACACCTTC. It specifies CASSVQGEGYTF.

This clone was picked up a small number of times. The rearrangement uses TRBV29-1 and TRBJ2-1; 8 bases align to TRBD1. Trimming removed 0 bases from V and 9 bases from J; junction bases left unmatched: 10. Germline-derived CDR1 and CDR2 are SQVTM and ANQGSEA. CDR3 length: 15 amino acids. CDR3 amino acids: CSVEDRQDRAGEQFF. For the CDR3, the DNA is TGCAGCGTTGAAGACAGGCAGGACAGGGCTGGTGAGCAGTTCTTC.

In this sample, this clone turned up a few times. The gene calls are TRBV28 and TRBJ1-2, with TRBD1 identical over 8 bases. CDR1 and CDR2 from the germline V gene are MDHEN and SYDVKM. The CDR3 runs to 13 residues. J gave up 2 bases and V 9 bases, and 5 bases lay outside the gene matches. CDR3 residues: CASNRGANYGYTF. Here the CDR3 DNA reads TGTGCCAGTAACAGGGGGGCAAACTATGGCTACACCTTC.

This clone was observed a few times. J is TRBJ2-5 and V is TRBV11-2; 10 nucleotides line up with TRBD1. The ends lost 5 bases at V and 7 bases at J; junction bases unmatched: 13. Germline V lookup: CDR1 SGHAT, CDR2 FQNNGV. The CDR3 runs 16 residues. The CDR3 spells CASSLTTGQGWGTQYF. For the CDR3, the DNA is TGTGCCAGCAGCCTTACCACGGGACAGGGGTGGGGGACCCAGTACTTC.

This chain connects TRBV5-6 to TRBJ2-3, with 8 bases fitting TRBD2. The germline CDR1 and CDR2 sequences are SGHDT and YYEEEE. V was pared by 1 base and J by 5 bases, with 9 bases of the junction left unmatched. The CDR3 runs 16 residues. CDR3 nucleotide sequence: TGTGCCAGCAGCTTGAGGTCGGGAGGGCCCGGAGATACGCAGTATTTT. This sequence encodes CASSLRSGGPGDTQYF.

This clone was detected only a few times. The CDR3 DNA sequence: TGTGCCAGCAGCTCGACAGGGGCCAACGTCCTGACTTTC. Protein: CASSSTGANVLTF. J is TRBJ2-6 and V is TRBV14, with no clear D. The ends were cut back, 5 bases at V and 4 bases at J, with 6 bases in the middle. This CDR3 is 13 amino acids long. Germline V gene data show CDR1 as SGHDN and CDR2 as FVKESK. The complete variable domain, with remaining parts taken from reference TRBV14 and TRBJ2-6, reads EAGVTQFPSHSVIEKGQTVTLRCDPISGHDNLYWYRRVMGKEIKFLLHFVKESKQDESGMPNNRFLAERTGGTYSTLKVQPAELEDSGVYFCASSSTGANVLTFGAGSRLTVL.